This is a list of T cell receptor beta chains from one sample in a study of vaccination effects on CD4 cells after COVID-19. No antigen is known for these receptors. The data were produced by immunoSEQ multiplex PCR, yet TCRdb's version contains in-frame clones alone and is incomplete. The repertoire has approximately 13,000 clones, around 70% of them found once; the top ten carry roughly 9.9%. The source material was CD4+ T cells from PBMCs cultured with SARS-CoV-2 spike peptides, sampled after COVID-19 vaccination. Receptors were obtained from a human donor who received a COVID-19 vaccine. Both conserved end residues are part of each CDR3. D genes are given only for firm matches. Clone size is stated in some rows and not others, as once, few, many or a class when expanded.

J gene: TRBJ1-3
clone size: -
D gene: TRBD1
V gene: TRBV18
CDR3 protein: CASSRTGGNTIYF
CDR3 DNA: TGTGCCAGCTCCCGGACAGGTGGAAACACCATATATTTT

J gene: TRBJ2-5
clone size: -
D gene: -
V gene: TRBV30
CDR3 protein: CAWSRGRGPETQYF
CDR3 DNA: TGTGCCTGGAGTAGGGGAAGGGGACCAGAGACCCAGTACTTC

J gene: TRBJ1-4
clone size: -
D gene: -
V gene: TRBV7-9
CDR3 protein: CASNNPPGEKLFF
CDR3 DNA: TGTGCCAGCAACAACCCTCCGGGTGAAAAACTGTTTTTT

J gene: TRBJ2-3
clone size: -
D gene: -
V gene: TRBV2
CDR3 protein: CASRATTGRTDTQYF
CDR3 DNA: TGTGCCAGCAGGGCGACGACAGGACGCACAGATACGCAGTATTTT

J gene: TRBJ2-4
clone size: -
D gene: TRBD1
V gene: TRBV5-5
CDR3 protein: CASSLGTADGIQYF
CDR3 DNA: TGTGCCAGCAGCCTCGGGACAGCCGATGGGATTCAGTACTTC

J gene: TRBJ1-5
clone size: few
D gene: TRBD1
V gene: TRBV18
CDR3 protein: CASSPRGGGGRYQPQHF
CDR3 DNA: TGTGCCAGCTCCCCTCGGGGAGGGGGCGGGCGGTATCAGCCCCAGCATTTT

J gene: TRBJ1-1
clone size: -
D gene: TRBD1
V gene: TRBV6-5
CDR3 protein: CASKTGGAGNTEAFF
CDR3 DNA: TGTGCCAGCAAAACAGGGGGCGCCGGGAACACTGAAGCTTTCTTT

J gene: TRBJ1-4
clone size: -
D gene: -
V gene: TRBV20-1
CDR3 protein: CSAGKNEKLFF
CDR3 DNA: TGCAGTGCTGGCAAGAATGAAAAACTGTTTTTT

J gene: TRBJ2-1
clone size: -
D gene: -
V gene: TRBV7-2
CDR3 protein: CASSSLGASYNEQFF
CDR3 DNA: TGTGCCAGCAGCTCTTTGGGGGCCAGCTACAATGAGCAGTTCTTC

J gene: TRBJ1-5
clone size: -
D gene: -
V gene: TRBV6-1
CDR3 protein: CASSEFRREQPQHF
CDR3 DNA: TGTGCCAGCAGTGAATTCCGAAGAGAACAGCCCCAGCATTTT

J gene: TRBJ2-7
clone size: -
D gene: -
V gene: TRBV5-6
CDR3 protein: CASSLGGYEQYF
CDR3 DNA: TGTGCCAGCAGCTTGGGCGGATACGAGCAGTACTTC

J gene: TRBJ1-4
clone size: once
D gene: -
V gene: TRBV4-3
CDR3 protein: CASSQAVSAFGKLFF
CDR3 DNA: TGCGCCAGCAGCCAAGCGGTGAGCGCCTTTGGAAAACTGTTTTTT

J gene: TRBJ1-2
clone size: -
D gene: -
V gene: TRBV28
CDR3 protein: CASRVGSVYGYTF
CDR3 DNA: TGTGCCAGCCGGGTGGGCAGTGTCTATGGCTACACCTTC

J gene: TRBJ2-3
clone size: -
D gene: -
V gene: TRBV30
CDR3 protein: CAWRPWGLDTQYF
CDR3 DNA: TGTGCCTGGCGGCCTTGGGGGCTAGATACGCAGTATTTT

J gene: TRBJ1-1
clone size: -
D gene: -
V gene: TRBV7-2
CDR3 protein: CASSLAVSHIEAFF
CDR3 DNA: TGTGCCAGCAGCTTAGCCGTGAGCCATATCGAAGCTTTCTTT

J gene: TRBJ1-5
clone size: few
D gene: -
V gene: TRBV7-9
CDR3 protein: CASSFAGGESNQPQHF
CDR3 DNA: TGTGCCAGCAGCTTTGCAGGCGGTGAAAGCAATCAGCCCCAGCATTTT

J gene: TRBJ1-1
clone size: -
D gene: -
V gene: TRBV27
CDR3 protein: CASSSASREAFF
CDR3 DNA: TGTGCCAGCAGTTCCGCTAGCCGTGAAGCTTTCTTT

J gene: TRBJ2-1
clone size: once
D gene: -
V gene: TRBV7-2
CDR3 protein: CASSLVGIGTGEQFF
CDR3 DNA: TGTGCCAGCAGCTTAGTCGGGATCGGGACTGGCGAGCAGTTCTTC

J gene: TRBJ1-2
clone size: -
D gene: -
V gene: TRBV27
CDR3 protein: CASSLYPPPGGRGYTF
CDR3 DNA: TGTGCCAGCAGTTTATATCCCCCGCCGGGGGGAAGAGGCTACACCTTC

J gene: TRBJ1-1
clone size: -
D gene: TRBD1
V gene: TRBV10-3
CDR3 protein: CAISERTGVGAFF
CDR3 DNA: TGTGCCATCAGTGAGCGGACAGGGGTAGGAGCTTTCTTT

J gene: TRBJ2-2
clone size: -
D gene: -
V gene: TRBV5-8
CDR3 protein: CASPIIIPSETGELFF
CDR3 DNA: TGTGCCAGCCCGATAATTATCCCGTCGGAAACCGGGGAGCTGTTTTTT

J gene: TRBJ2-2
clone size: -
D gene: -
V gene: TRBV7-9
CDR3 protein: CASSLILVATGELFF
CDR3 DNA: TGTGCCAGCAGCTTGATCTTAGTAGCAACCGGGGAGCTGTTTTTT

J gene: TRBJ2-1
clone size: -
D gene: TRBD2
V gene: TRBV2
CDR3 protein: CASSLAGSYNEQFF
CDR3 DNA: TGTGCCAGCAGTCTAGCGGGATCCTACAATGAGCAGTTCTTC

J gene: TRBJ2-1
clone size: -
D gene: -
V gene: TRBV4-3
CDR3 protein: CASSQGEYNEQFF
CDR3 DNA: TGCGCCAGCAGCCAAGGGGAATACAATGAGCAGTTCTTC

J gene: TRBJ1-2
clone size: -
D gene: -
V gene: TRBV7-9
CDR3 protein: CASSLRAGTYGYTF
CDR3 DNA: TGTGCCAGCAGCTTACGGGCAGGGACTTATGGCTACACCTTC

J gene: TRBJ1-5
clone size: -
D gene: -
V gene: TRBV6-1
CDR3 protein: CASSEVGGAAQQPQHF
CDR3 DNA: TGTGCCAGCAGTGAAGTGGGGGGCGCGGCCCAACAGCCCCAGCATTTT

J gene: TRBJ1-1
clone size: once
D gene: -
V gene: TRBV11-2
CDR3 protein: CASSFGQNTEAFF
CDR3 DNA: TGTGCCAGCAGCTTCGGACAGAACACTGAAGCTTTCTTT

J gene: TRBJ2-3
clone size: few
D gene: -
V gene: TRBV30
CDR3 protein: CAWSGGSGGSTDTQYF
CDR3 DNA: TGTGCCTGGAGTGGCGGATCAGGCGGGAGCACAGATACGCAGTATTTT

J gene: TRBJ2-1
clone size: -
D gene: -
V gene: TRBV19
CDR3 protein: CASSQGSYNEQFF
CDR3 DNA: TGTGCCAGCTCTCAGGGTTCCTACAATGAGCAGTTCTTC

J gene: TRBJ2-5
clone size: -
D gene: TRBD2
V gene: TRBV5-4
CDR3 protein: CASTLAGEGETQYF
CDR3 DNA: TGTGCCAGCACCTTAGCGGGGGAAGGGGAGACCCAGTACTTC

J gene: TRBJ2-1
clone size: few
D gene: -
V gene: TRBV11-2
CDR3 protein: CASSSLVYNEQFF
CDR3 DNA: TGTGCCAGCAGCTCTTTGGTCTACAATGAGCAGTTCTTC

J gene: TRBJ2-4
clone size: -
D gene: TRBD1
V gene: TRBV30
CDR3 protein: CAWGTAQNIQYF
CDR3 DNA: TGTGCCTGGGGGACAGCCCAAAACATTCAGTACTTC

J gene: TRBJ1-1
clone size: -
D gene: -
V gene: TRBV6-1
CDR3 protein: CASSEFRVGDTEAFF
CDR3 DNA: TGTGCCAGCAGTGAATTCCGGGTCGGGGACACTGAAGCTTTCTTT

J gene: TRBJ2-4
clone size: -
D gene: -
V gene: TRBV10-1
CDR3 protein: CASSEPNLSTGSKNIQYF
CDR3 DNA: TGCGCCAGCAGTGAGCCGAACTTATCTACAGGGAGCAAAAACATTCAGTACTTC

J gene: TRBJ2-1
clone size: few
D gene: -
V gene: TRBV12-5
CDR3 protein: CASGFGNQQFF
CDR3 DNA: TGTGCTAGTGGTTTCGGGAATCAGCAGTTCTTC

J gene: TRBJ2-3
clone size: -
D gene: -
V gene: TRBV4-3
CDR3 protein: CASSQGHLDTQYF
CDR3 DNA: TGCGCCAGCAGCCAAGGCCACCTGGATACGCAGTATTTT

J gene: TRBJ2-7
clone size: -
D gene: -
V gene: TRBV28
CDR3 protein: CASSFGGASPYEQYF
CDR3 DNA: TGTGCCAGCAGTTTTGGAGGTGCTAGTCCCTACGAGCAGTACTTC

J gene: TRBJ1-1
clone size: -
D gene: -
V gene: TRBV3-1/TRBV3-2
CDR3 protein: CASSRRGGPPGSPEAFF
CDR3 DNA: TGTGCCAGCAGCCGCCGGGGGGGGCCCCCGGGGTCGCCTGAAGCTTTCTTT

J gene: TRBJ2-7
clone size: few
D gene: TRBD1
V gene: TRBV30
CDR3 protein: CALGRGPRFYEQYF
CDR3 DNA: TGTGCCTTGGGCAGGGGGCCGCGTTTCTACGAGCAGTACTTC

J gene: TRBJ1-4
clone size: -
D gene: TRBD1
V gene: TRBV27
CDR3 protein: CASIFGQGDEKLFF
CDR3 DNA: TGTGCCAGCATCTTCGGACAGGGGGATGAAAAACTGTTTTTT

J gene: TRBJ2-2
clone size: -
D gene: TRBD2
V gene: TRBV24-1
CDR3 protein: CATSDGAGGPDTGELFF
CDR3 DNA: TGTGCCACCAGTGACGGCGCGGGGGGCCCGGACACCGGGGAGCTGTTTTTT

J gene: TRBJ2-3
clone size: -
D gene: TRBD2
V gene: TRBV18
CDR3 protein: CASSPGTSGITDTQYF
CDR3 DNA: TGTGCCAGCTCACCTGGGACTAGCGGGATCACAGATACGCAGTATTTT

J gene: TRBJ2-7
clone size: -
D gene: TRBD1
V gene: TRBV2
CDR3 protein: CASRAGQGVDEQYF
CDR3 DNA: TGTGCCAGCAGGGCGGGACAGGGAGTCGACGAGCAGTACTTC

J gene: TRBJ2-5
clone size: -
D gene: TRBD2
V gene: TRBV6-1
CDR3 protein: CASSEGGSGKETQYF
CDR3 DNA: TGTGCCAGCAGTGAAGGGGGTAGCGGGAAGGAGACCCAGTACTTC

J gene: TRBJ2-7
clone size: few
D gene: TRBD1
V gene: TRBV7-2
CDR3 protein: CASSGRRDRGSYEQYF
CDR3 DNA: TGTGCCAGCAGCGGACGCCGGGACAGGGGTTCCTACGAGCAGTACTTC